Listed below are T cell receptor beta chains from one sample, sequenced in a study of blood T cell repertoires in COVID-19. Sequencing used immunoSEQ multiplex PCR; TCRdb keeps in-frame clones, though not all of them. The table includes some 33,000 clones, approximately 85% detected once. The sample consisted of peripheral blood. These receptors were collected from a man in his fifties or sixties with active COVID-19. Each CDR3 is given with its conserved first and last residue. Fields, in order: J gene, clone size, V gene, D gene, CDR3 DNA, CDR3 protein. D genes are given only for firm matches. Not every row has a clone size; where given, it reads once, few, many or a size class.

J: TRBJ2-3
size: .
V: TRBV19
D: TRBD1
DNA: TGTGCCAGTAGAGGACAGGTACATACGCAGTATTTT
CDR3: CASRGQVHTQYF

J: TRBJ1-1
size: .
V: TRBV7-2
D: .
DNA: TGTGCCAGCAGCACAGACGCGACTGAAGCTTTCTTT
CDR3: CASSTDATEAFF

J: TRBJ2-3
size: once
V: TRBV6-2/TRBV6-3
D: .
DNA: TGTGCCAGCAGTTACTCATTCCCGGTCCGGGAGTCGAGCACAGATACGCAGTATTTT
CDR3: CASSYSFPVRESSTDTQYF

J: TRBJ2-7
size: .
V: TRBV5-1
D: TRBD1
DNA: TGCGCCAGCAGCTTGGGTGGACAGGGATATAGGGAGCAGTACTTC
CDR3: CASSLGGQGYREQYF

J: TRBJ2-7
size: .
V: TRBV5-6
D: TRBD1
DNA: TGTGCCAGCAGCTTGGGACAGGGGTCCTACGAGCAGTACTTC
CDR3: CASSLGQGSYEQYF

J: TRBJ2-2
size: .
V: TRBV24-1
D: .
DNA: TGTGCCACCAGTGATCCGCGAGGTTGGAAGCGGGGAACTAGGGGGGAGGAGCTGTTTTTT
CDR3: CATSDPRGWKRGTRGEELFF

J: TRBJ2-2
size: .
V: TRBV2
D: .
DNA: TGTGCCAGCAGTGACACTATAGGCAGCTTGGGGGAGCTGTTTTTT
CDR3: CASSDTIGSLGELFF

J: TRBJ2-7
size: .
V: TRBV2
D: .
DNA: TGTGCCAGCAGGGACACAGGGATTGTCCCCTACGAGCAGTACTTC
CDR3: CASRDTGIVPYEQYF

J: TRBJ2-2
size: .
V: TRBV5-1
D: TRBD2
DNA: TGCGCCAGCAGCCAGAATGGACTAGCGGGGGGAACCGGGGAGCTGTTTTTT
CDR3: CASSQNGLAGGTGELFF

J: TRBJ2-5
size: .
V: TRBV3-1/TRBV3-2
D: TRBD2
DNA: TGTGCCAGCAGCCAAAGGGCGGGGGGGAAGTGGGAGTACTTC
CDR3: CASSQRAGGKWEYF

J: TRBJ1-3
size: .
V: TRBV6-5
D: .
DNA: TGTGCCAGCAGACCCCTACGTGGAAACACCATATATTTT
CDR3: CASRPLRGNTIYF

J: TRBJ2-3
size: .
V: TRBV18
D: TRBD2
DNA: TGTGCCAGCTCACCACCAGGGCTAGCGGGGACAGATACGCAGTATTTT
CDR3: CASSPPGLAGTDTQYF

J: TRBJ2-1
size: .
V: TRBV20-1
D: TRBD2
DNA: TGCAGTGCTAGTCGGGGGGGTTCCTACAATGAGCAGTTCTTC
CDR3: CSASRGGSYNEQFF

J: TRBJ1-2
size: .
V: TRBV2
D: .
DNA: TGTGCCAGCAGTGAGAGGGGCGGGATTGCTAACTATGGCTACACCTTC
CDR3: CASSERGGIANYGYTF

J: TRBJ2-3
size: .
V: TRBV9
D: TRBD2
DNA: TGTGCCAGCAGCGCGGCTAGCGGGGATACAGATACGCAGTATTTT
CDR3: CASSAASGDTDTQYF

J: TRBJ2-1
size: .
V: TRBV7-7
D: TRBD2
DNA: TGTGCTAGCAGTACCCTAGCGGGAGGCTACAATGAGCAGTTCTTC
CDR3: CASSTLAGGYNEQFF

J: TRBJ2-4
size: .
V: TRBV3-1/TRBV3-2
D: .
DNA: TGTGCCAGCAGTCCAGCACCTACGGGACAAAGACTAGCCAAAAACATTCAGTACTTC
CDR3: CASSPAPTGQRLAKNIQYF

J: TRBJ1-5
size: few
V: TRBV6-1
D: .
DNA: TGTGCCAGTTCGTCGACAGATAGCAATCAGCCCCAGCATTTT
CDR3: CASSSTDSNQPQHF

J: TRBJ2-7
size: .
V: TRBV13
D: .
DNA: TGTGCCAGCAGCCCCCCGGCTAGCTACCACGAGCAGTACTTC
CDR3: CASSPPASYHEQYF

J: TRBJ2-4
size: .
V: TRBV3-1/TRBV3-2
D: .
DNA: TGTGCCAGCAGCCAAGGGCGGGGGCAAATAAACATTCAGTACTTC
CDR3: CASSQGRGQINIQYF

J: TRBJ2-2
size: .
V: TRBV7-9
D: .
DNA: TGTGCCAGCAGCCCCCTTTACGCTAGCGGGGAGCTGTTTTTT
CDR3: CASSPLYASGELFF

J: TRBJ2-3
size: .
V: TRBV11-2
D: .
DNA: TGTGCCAGCAGCTTGTTTATTCCGGGTGCTAGCACAGATACGCAGTATTTT
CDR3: CASSLFIPGASTDTQYF

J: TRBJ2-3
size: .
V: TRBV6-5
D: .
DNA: TGTGCCAGCAGCCAATATGCGGGAAACGTTGATACGCAGTATTTT
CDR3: CASSQYAGNVDTQYF

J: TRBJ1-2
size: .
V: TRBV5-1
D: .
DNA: TGCGCCAGCAGCTTGGAAGGCGGCGGCTACACCTTC
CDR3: CASSLEGGGYTF

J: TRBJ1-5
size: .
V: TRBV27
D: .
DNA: TGTGCCAGCAGTTTAAGACCTAGGAAGGGGCAAAGCAATCAGCCCCAGCATTTT
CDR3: CASSLRPRKGQSNQPQHF

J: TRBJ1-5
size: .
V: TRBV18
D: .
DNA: TGTGCCAGCTCCCGGGGAGTGAGCAATCAGCCCCAGCATTTT
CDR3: CASSRGVSNQPQHF

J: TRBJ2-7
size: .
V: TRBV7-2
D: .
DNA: TGTGCCAGCAGCTGGCTCAGTAAAAGCTCCTACGAGCAGTACTTC
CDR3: CASSWLSKSSYEQYF

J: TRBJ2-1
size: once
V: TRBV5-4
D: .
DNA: TGTGCCAGCAGCTGGGGACTGGAGGGCGCTGAGCAGTTCTTC
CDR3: CASSWGLEGAEQFF

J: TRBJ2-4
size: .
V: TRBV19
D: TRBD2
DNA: TGTGCCAGTACTAGCGGGATGGCAAACATTCAGTACTTC
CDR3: CASTSGMANIQYF

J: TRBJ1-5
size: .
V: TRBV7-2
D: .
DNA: TGTGCCAGCAGCATCAGCGAACAGGGTCGACAGCCCCAGCATTTT
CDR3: CASSISEQGRQPQHF

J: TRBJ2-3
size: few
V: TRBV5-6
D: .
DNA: TGTGCCAGCACCCCATCGGGGACTGATACGCAGTATTTT
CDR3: CASTPSGTDTQYF

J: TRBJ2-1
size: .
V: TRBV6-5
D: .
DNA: TGTGCCAGCAGTCCCCTAGCCCGTCTCAATGAGCAGTTCTTC
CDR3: CASSPLARLNEQFF

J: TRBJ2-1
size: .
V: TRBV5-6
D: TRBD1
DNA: TGTGCCAGCAGCCACGAACAGGGGGTACTTTACAATGAGCAGTTCTTC
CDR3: CASSHEQGVLYNEQFF

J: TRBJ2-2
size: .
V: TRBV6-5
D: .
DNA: TGTGCCAGCAGTTACTCGTTTACTAACACCGGGGAGCTGTTTTTT
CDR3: CASSYSFTNTGELFF

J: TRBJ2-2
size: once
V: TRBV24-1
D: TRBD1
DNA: TGTGCCACCAGTGGTATACAGGGGTCTATCGGGGAGCTGTTTTTT
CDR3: CATSGIQGSIGELFF

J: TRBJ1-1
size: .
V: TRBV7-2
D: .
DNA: TGTGCCAGCAGCCCCTGGACGGGGGGCACTGAAGCTTTCTTT
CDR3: CASSPWTGGTEAFF

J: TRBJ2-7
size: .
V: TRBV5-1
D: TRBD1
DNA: TGCGCCAGCAGCTTTAGCCCCCTTCAGGGGGCGGTACAGTACTTC
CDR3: CASSFSPLQGAVQYF

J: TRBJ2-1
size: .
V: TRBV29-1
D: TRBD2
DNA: TGCAGCGTTGGTATGAGCGGGAGTGGGTACAATGAGCAGTTCTTC
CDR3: CSVGMSGSGYNEQFF

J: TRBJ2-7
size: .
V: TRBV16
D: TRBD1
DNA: TGTGCCAGCAGCCGCCAGGGACAGGGGTTCGAGCAGTACTTC
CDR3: CASSRQGQGFEQYF

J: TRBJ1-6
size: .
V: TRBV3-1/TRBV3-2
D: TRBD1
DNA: TGTGCCAGCAGCCAAAGGGACAGGGGGCTCCATTCACCCCTCCACTTT
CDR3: CASSQRDRGLHSPLHF

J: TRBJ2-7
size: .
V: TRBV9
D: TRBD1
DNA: TGTGCCAGCAGCGTAGGGACAGGACAGGGGAACTACGAGCAGTACTTC
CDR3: CASSVGTGQGNYEQYF

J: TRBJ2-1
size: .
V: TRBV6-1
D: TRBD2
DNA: TGTGCCAGCAGTGAAAATCCCTCTAGCGGGAGGGCCTATGGTTTCAATGAGCAGTTCTTC
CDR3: CASSENPSSGRAYGFNEQFF

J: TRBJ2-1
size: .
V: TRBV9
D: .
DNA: TGTGCCAGCAGCGTAGGCCCGCAATCCCGGGGAGTTGAGCAGTTCTTC
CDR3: CASSVGPQSRGVEQFF

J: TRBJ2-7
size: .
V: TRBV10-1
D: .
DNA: TGCGCCAGCAGTGAGTACAGCGGCGAGCAGTACTTC
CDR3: CASSEYSGEQYF

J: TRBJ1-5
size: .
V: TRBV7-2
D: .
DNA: TGTGCCAGCAGCATAGGACATAGCAATCAGCCCCAGCATTTT
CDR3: CASSIGHSNQPQHF

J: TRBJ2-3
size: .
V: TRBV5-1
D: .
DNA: TGCGCCAGCAGCGCAAGTCAGAGCACAGATACGCAGTATTTT
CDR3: CASSASQSTDTQYF

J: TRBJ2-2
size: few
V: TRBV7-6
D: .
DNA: TGTGCCAGCAGCTCAGTAATTGGTGGGAGAGCCGCGAAAGGCGGGGAGCTGTTTTTT
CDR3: CASSSVIGGRAAKGGELFF

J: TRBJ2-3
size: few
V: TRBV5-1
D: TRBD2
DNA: TGCGCCAGCAGCTTGAGGGGTGGACTAGCGGGAGGAGGCACAGATACGCAGTATTTT
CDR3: CASSLRGGLAGGGTDTQYF

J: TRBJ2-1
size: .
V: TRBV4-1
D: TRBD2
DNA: TGCGCCAGCAGCCCGGGACTAGCGGGACTCAATGAGCAGTTCTTC
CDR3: CASSPGLAGLNEQFF

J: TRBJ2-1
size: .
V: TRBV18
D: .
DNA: TGTGCCAGCTCACTCAACAGGGATGAGCAGTTCTTC
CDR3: CASSLNRDEQFF

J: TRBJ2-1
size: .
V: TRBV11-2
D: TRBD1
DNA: TGTGCCAGCAGCCCTGACAGGGGTGTGCAGGAGTTCTTC
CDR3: CASSPDRGVQEFF

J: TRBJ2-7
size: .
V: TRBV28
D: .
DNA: TGTGCCAGCAGCCCGGGGAGCTCCTACGAGCAGTACTTC
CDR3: CASSPGSSYEQYF

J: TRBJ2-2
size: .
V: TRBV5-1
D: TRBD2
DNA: TGCGCCAGCAGCTTGGCCGGGACTAGCGGGACGCCCACCGGGGAGCTGTTTTTT
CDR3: CASSLAGTSGTPTGELFF

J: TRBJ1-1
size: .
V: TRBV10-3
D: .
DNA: TGTGCCATCAGGCGACAGGAAGGCACTGAAGCTTTCTTT
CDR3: CAIRRQEGTEAFF

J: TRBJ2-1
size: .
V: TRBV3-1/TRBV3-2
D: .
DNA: TGTGCCAGCAGCCGTGAGGGAGGCGGCTACAATGAGCAGTTCTTC
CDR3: CASSREGGGYNEQFF